This entry features one TCR beta chain sequence. Its specificity is not known. Researchers barred patients who had uncontrolled infection, other autoimmune disease, pregnancy or lactation. Amplified TCR beta CDR3 regions derived from RNA transcripts. Using the HTBI primer set, a first-round RT-PCR was run on the TCR CDR3. Via MiXCR, TCRdb re-called the multiplex PCR reads, giving one row per CDR3 protein. The repertoire consists of under 400,000 distinct CDR3 sequences, with approximately 13% occurring once and the leading ten covering about 11%. This record belongs to a study of T cells in Graves' hyperthyroidism and ophthalmopathy. Regarding the study as a whole: Most thyroid clonotypes expanded above 0.001 were also detected in blood.

This CDR3 has 15 residues. CDR1 SGHTA and CDR2 FQGNSA come from the germline V gene. The V segment lost 9 bases and the J segment 5 bases; nucleotides outside the gene matches: 12. Material: blood. The source is a woman aged 55-70 years with Graves' hyperthyroidism. The chain recombines TRBV7-2 with TRBJ1-1, with 10 bases lining up with TRBD1. The CDR3 here is CASRDRDRGGTEAFF. In nucleotides, the CDR3 is TGTGCCAGTAGGGACCGGGACAGGGGTGGGACTGAAGCTTTCTTT. Full variable domain (rest looked up from reference TRBV7-2 and TRBJ1-1): GAGVSQSPSNKVTEKGKDVELRCDPISGHTALYWYRQSLGQGLEFLIYFQGNSAPDKSGLPSDRFSAERTGGSVSTLTIQRTQQEDSAVYLCASRDRDRGGTEAFFGQGTRLTVV.